This TCR beta chain stems from a study of OX40 agonist ivuxolimab in advanced cancers. Study conclusions and caveats: More expanded clones were seen, on average, in CD8+ T cells than in CD4+.

This CDR3 is 15 amino acids long. Germline values: CDR1 SGHTA, CDR2 FQGNSA. With V trimmed by 2 bases and J by 4 bases, 6 bases remained unmatched. Repertoires were generated with immunoSEQ multiplex PCR, while TCRdb's copy carries only in-frame clones and drops some. Seen here are about 96,000 clones, roughly 88% observed once, and the top ten hold around 1.5%. Worth noting for this clone: Its antigen is unknown.

The chain employs TRBV7-2 and TRBJ2-3; 7 bases line up with TRBD2. The sequence was collected from an adult with an advanced solid tumor such as melanoma, head and neck, liver or kidney cancer. The sample consisted of CD4+ or CD8+ T cells sorted from blood, taken in a trial of the OX40 agonist ivuxolimab. CDR3: CASSLLRLAADTQYF. CDR3 in DNA: TGTGCCAGCAGCTTATTACGGCTAGCGGCAGATACGCAGTATTTT.